This TCR beta chain appears in the sequencing data of a study of cytomegalovirus exposure and HLA in healthy donors. Study outcomes and limitations: Sequencing likely produced, as an artifact, a cluster of highly shared sequence variants. It was reported in a later analysis that an Asian-associated ancestry cluster showed fewer N-insertions than the 666-donor mean. Reports indicated that the classifier achieved high specificity and sensitivity in diagnosing cytomegalovirus status.

On this clone itself: Its specificity is not known.

PCR employed 60 Vbeta and 13 Jbeta primers. The repertoire was sequenced with immunoSEQ multiplex PCR; TCRdb's copy has only in-frame clones and lacks some. The table lists about 200,000 clones, approximately 85% of them singletons, with approximately 2.2% in the top ten. The sample consisted of PBMCs. This sequence was found in a woman aged 50 to 60 in good health and CMV-seronegative.

The DNA for the CDR3 is TGTGCCAGCAGCGTAACGGCTAGCGGGAGCTCCGAGCAGTACTTC. Its translation: CASSVTASGSSEQYF. V gene TRBV9 combines with J gene TRBJ2-7; 10 nucleotides align to TRBD2. The V and J ends lost 1 base and 6 bases, in that order; junction bases with no gene match: 7. Per the germline V gene, CDR1 is SGDLS and CDR2 is YYNGEE. The CDR3 runs 15 residues.